This T cell receptor beta chain was recorded in a study of blood T cell repertoires in COVID-19. The overall study: COVID-19 samples, acute and convalescent, were from the United States, Italy and Spain. T cells, B-cell-depleted T cells, or PBMCs supplied cDNA or gDNA.

How the authors handled the data: Using reference gene primer amplification, nucleated cell counts were estimated. Assay: immunoSEQ multiplex PCR; the TCRdb copy retains only in-frame clones and omits some. That table is the source of V, J and clone size, and D and trimming were worked out from the DNA. Among fewer than 200,000 clones, 70% to 90% were seen once, and the ten largest hold approximately 2.5%. The V end lost 3 bases, the J end lost 0 bases, and 9 bases lay between the germline ends. The germline gives CDR1 MDHEN, CDR2 SYDVKM. The CDR3 consists of 14 residues. The sequenced material came from peripheral blood. The chain carries TRBV28 and TRBJ2-7; possible D gene TRBD2, 5 bases. The sequence was collected from a man in his forties with active or convalescent COVID-19. CDR3 in amino acids: CASSLPGNSYEQYF. CDR3 DNA sequence: TGTGCCAGCAGTTTGCCCGGGAACTCCTACGAGCAGTACTTC.